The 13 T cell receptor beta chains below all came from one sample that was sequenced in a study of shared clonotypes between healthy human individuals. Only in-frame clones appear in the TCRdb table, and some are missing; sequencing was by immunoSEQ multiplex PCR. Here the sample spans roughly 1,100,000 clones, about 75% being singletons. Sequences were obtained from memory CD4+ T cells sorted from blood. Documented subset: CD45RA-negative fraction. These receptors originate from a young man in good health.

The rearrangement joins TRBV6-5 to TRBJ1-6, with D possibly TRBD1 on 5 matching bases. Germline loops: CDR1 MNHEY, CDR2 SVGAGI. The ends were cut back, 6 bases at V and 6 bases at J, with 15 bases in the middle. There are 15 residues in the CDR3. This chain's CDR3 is CASRSPGFLNSPLHF. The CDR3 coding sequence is TGTGCCAGCAGATCTCCAGGGTTTCTTAATTCACCCCTCCACTTT.

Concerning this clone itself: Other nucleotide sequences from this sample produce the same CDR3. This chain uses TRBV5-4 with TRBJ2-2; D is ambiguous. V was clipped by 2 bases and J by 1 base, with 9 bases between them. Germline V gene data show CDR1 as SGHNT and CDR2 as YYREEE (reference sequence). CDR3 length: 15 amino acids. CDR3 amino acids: CASSLTGQNTGELFF. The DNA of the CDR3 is TGTGCCAGCAGCTTAACGGGCCAGAACACCGGGGAGCTGTTTTTT.

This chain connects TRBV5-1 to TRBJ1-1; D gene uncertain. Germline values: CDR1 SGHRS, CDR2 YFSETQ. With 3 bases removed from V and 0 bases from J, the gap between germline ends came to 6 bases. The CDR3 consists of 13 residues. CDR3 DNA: TGCGCCAGCAGCTCCTTCGTGAACACTGAAGCTTTCTTT. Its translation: CASSSFVNTEAFF.

The CDR3 coding sequence is TGTGCCAGCAGTCTCGGCCTTACAGGGGCCACCGGGGAGCTGTTTTTT. This translates into CASSLGLTGATGELFF. The chain links TRBV6-6 to TRBJ2-2, with 7 bases aligning to TRBD1. CDR1 and CDR2 from the germline V gene are MNHNY and SVGAGI (reference sequence). CDR3 length: 16 amino acids. V was pared by 5 bases and J by 4 bases, with 10 bases of the junction left unmatched.

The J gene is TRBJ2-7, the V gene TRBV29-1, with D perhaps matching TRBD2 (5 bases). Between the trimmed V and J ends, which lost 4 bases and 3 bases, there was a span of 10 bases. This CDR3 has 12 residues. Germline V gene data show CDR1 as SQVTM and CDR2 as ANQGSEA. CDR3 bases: TGCAGCGTTGTGGACTCGCGCTACGAGCAGTACTTC. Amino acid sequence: CSVVDSRYEQYF.

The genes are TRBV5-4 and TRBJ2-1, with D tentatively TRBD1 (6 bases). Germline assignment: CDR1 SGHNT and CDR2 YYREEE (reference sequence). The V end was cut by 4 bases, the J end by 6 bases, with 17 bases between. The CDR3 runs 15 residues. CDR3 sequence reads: CASSVDSAPSNEQFF. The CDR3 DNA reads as TGTGCCAGCAGCGTGGACAGCGCACCAAGCAATGAGCAGTTCTTC.

The CDR3 sequence: CASSLLHQGLYF. DNA for the CDR3: TGTGCCAGCAGTTTATTGCATCAGGGTTTATATTTT. The genes are TRBV28 and TRBJ1-3; possibly TRBD1 for D (5 bases). Germline loops: CDR1 MDHEN, CDR2 SYDVKM. This CDR3 is 12 amino acids long. Deletions cut 1 base from V and 14 bases from J, with 12 bases between.

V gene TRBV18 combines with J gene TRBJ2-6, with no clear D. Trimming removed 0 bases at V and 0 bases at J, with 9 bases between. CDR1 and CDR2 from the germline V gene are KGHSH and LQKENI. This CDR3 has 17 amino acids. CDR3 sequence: CASSPPGLISGANVLTF. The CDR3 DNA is TGTGCCAGCTCACCACCGGGATTAATCTCTGGGGCCAACGTCCTGACTTTC.

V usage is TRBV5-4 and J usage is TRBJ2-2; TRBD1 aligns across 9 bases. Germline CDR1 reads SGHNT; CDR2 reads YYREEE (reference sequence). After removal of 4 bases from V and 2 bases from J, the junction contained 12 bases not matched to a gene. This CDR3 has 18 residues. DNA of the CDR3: TGTGCCAGCAGCCGAGCCGGGACAGGGAACTCTAACACCGGGGAGCTGTTTTTT. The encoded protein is CASSRAGTGNSNTGELFF.

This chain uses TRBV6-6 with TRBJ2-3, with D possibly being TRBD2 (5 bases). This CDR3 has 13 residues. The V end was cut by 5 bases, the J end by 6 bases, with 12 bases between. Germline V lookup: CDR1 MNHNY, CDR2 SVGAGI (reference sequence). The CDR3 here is CASSTSSGDTQYF. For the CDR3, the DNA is TGTGCCAGCAGTACTAGTTCGGGGGATACGCAGTATTTT.

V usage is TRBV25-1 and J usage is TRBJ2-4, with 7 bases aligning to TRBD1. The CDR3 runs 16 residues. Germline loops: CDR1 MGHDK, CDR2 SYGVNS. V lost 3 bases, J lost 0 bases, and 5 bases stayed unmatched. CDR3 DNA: TGTGCCAGCAGTGATCGACAGGGCCCAGCCAAAAACATTCAGTACTTC. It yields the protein CASSDRQGPAKNIQYF. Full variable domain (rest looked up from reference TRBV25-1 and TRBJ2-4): EADIYQTPRYLVIGTGKKITLECSQTMGHDKMYWYQQDPGMELHLIHYSYGVNSTEKGDLSSESTVSRIRTEHFPLTLESARPSHTSQYLCASSDRQGPAKNIQYFGAGTRLSVL.

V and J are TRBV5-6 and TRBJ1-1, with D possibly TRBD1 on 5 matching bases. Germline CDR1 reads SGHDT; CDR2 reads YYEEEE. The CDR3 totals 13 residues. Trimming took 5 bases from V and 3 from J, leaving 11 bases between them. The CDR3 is CASRRGLDTEAFF. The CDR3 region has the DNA TGTGCCAGCAGAAGGGGCTTGGACACTGAAGCTTTCTTT. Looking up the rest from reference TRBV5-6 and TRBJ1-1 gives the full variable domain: DAGVTQSPTHLIKTRGQQVTLRCSPKSGHDTVSWYQQALGQGPQFIFQYYEEEERQRGNFPDRFSGHQFPNYSSELNVNALLLGDSALYLCASRRGLDTEAFFGQGTRLTVV.

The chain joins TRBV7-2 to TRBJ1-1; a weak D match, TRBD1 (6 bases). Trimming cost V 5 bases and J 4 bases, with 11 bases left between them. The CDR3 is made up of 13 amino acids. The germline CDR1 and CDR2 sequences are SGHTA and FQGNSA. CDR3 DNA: TGTGCCAGCAGCGCAACAGGGATCACTGAAGCTTTCTTT. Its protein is CASSATGITEAFF.